This TCR beta chain was captured in a study of vaccination and CD4 T cells after COVID-19. Study summary: Sampling post-COVID took place a median around 91 days after diagnosis (range 35 to 161).

There are 11 residues in the CDR3. Germline V CDR1 and CDR2: MNHEY, SVGEGT. With the Oncomine TCR Beta short-read assay, DNA from cultured CD4+ T cells was sequenced. TCRdb itself ran the PCR reads through MiXCR, one entry per CDR3 protein. The sample carries about 10,000 distinct CDR3 sequences, less than 55% recorded once. This clonotype was detected a few times. Antigen specificity is unknown. Sequence at one end of the junction differs from germline and may be a read error. Treatment noted: roughly 11-day PBMC culture with coronavirus spike peptide pools or control peptides (ViraFEST assay). The sample was CD4+ T cells from blood, cultured in vitro. The chain carries TRBV6-2 or TRBV6-3 and TRBJ1-2; TRBD1 matches at 7 bases. The clonotype comes from a human donor who had recovered from COVID-19. In DNA, the CDR3 is TGTGCCAGCACCCAAGGGACAGTAGTTAACTTC. It encodes CASTQGTVVNF.